The 25 T cell receptor beta chains presented below share a single source sample, sequenced in a study of T-cell memory formation after mild COVID-19. One entry per CDR3 protein, called by TCRdb with MiXCR from the 5' RACE reads. The table lists around 180,000 distinct CDR3 sequences, 16% of them singletons. Specimen: PBMCs or a T cell subset sorted from them (not recorded which). These TCRs come from an adult woman who had mild COVID-19 (a few samples of this study predate the infection). Cell type and time point are not known.

The chain carries TRBV30 and TRBJ2-7; D is possibly TRBD1 or TRBD2 (5 bases each). Deletions cut 3 bases from V and 0 bases from J, with 18 bases between. The CDR3 runs to 16 residues. The germline V gene has CDR1 GTSNPN and CDR2 SVGIG (reference sequence). The CDR3 is CAWRGPLGRDSYEQYF. For the CDR3, the DNA is TGTGCCTGGAGAGGTCCGCTGGGACGGGACTCCTACGAGCAGTACTTC.

This clonotype was counted only a few times. This chain connects TRBV19 to TRBJ2-7; possible D gene TRBD1, 6 bases. This CDR3 is 14 amino acids long. Trimming removed 10 bases at V and 1 base at J, with 17 bases between. From germline, CDR1 is LNHDA and CDR2 SQIVND (reference sequence). The CDR3 region is CATEDREVSYEQYF. Written as DNA, the CDR3 is TGTGCCACCGAGGACAGAGAAGTATCCTACGAGCAGTACTTC. Supplemented by reference TRBV19 and TRBJ2-7, the full variable domain reads DGGITQSPKYLFRKEGQNVTLSCEQNLNHDAMYWYRQDPGQGLRLIYYSQIVNDFQKGDIAEGYSVSREKKESFPLTVTSAQKNPTAFYLCATEDREVSYEQYFGPGTRLTVT.

About this clonotype: A much larger clone is a single base away; this may be a read error. The chain carries TRBV7-2 and TRBJ1-1, with 8 bases matching TRBD1. Trimming took 3 bases from V and 1 from J; bases not matched to a gene: 1. CDR3 length: 14 amino acids. Germline CDR1 SGHTA, CDR2 FQGNSA. The CDR3 DNA reads TGTGCCAGCAGCTTTGGACAGGGGAACACTGAAGCTTTCTTT. It translates to CASSFGQGNTEAFF. The full variable domain, its missing parts supplied by reference TRBV7-2 and TRBJ1-1, is GAGVSQSPSNKVTEKGKDVELRCDPISGHTALYWYRQSLGQGLEFLIYFQGNSAPDKSGLPSDRFSAERTGGSVSTLTIQRTQQEDSAVYLCASSFGQGNTEAFFGQGTRLTVV.

This clonotype was recorded at least ten times. The DNA for the CDR3 is TGTGCCAGCAGTTTACCCGGGACGTACAATGAGCAGTTCTTC. This codes for CASSLPGTYNEQFF. The chain links TRBV12-3 or TRBV12-4 to TRBJ2-1; D tentatively reads TRBD1 or TRBD2 (5 bases each). The V end lost 2 bases, the J end lost 4 bases, and 9 bases lay between the germline ends. The CDR3 extends over 14 amino acids.

The chain uses TRBV9 and TRBJ2-4; TRBD2 matches 8 bases. The CDR3 spans 15 residues. In germline, CDR1 is SGDLS, CDR2 YYNGEE. Germline trimming cut 0 bases from V and 6 bases from J; bases unmatched to any gene: 5. DNA for the CDR3: TGTGCCAGCAGCGTAGGAGGAGCGGGAGTAAACATTCAGTACTTC. It specifies CASSVGGAGVNIQYF.

The V and J genes are TRBV7-6 and TRBJ1-3; D is uncertain. The CDR3 consists of 17 residues. Trimming took 1 base from V and 0 from J, leaving 13 bases between them. Germline-derived CDR1 and CDR2 are SGHVS and FNYEAQ. The CDR3 reads CASSLVDTTSSGNTIYF. In nucleotides, the CDR3 is TGTGCCAGCAGCTTAGTCGACACTACGAGCTCTGGAAACACCATATATTTT.

This clonotype occurred a few times. The chain is built from TRBV24-1 and TRBJ2-3; 7 nucleotides line up with TRBD2. The CDR3 is 18 residues long. Germline CDR1 is KGHDR and CDR2 is SFDVKD. V trimming: 1 base; J trimming: 2 bases; junction bases outside the gene matches: 11. Here the CDR3 DNA reads TGTGCCACCAGTGATTTCTCTTGGGCTAGCGGATACACAGATACGCAGTATTTT. This sequence encodes CATSDFSWASGYTDTQYF.

The genes are TRBV7-2 and TRBJ2-2; unclear D gene. Germline V lookup: CDR1 SGHTA, CDR2 FQGNSA. The length of the CDR3 is 14 residues. Trimming shortened V by 4 bases and J by 1 base, and 7 bases separated the two germline ends. DNA of the CDR3: TGTGCCAGCAGCTCGATTCGGAACACCGGGGAGCTGTTTTTT. The encoded protein is CASSSIRNTGELFF.

This chain uses TRBV7-3 with TRBJ1-1; no reliable D call. This CDR3 is 15 amino acids long. Trimming removed 3 bases at V and 1 base at J, with 12 bases between. CDR1 and CDR2 (germline): SGHTA, FQGTGA. In DNA form, the CDR3 reads TGTGCCAGCAGCTTGTTGTCCGCCGGGAACACTGAAGCTTTCTTT. This encodes CASSLLSAGNTEAFF.

The chain joins TRBV5-1 to TRBJ2-3, with a possible D match to TRBD1 (5 bases). This CDR3 spans 14 amino acids. The germline V gene has CDR1 SGHRS and CDR2 YFSETQ. Trimming cost V 3 bases and J 2 bases, with 10 bases left between them. In DNA form, the CDR3 reads TGCGCCAGCAGCTCTCAGGGTACCACAGATACGCAGTATTTT. As protein: CASSSQGTTDTQYF.

This clonotype has more than one count but fewer than ten. The rearrangement links TRBV7-3 to TRBJ2-1; the match to TRBD2 covers 13 bases. Germline CDR1 SGHTA, CDR2 FQGTGA. This CDR3 is 17 amino acids long. The J segment lost 7 bases and the V segment lost 5 bases, leaving 11 bases of the junction unmatched. CDR3 nucleotide sequence: TGTGCCAGCAGCGAAACCCCACTAGCGGGGGGGCCTAATGAGCAGTTCTTC. This translates into CASSETPLAGGPNEQFF.

This clonotype was detected a few times. V and J are TRBV24-1 and TRBJ2-1; possibly TRBD2 for D (5 bases). V lost 4 bases and J 5 bases, leaving 17 bases between the germline ends. Germline lookup yields CDR1 KGHDR and CDR2 SFDVKD. This CDR3 contains 16 residues. The CDR3 loop is CATSDLTGRSHNEQFF. In DNA form, the CDR3 reads TGTGCCACCAGTGACCTCACGGGGAGATCCCACAATGAGCAGTTCTTC.

This clonotype has at least ten counts. J is TRBJ2-5 and V is TRBV6-5; D is tentatively TRBD1 or TRBD2 (5 bases each). The germline V gene has CDR1 MNHEY and CDR2 SVGAGI. The CDR3 consists of 12 residues. V lost 5 bases to trimming and J lost 5 bases, with 9 bases between them. The CDR3 region is CASSPEGETQYF. CDR3 nucleotide sequence: TGTGCCAGCAGTCCCGAGGGGGAGACCCAGTACTTC.

This chain connects TRBV11-2 to TRBJ1-2; D may be TRBD1 (5 bases). Trimming shortened V by 5 bases and J by 1 base, and 14 bases separated the two germline ends. This CDR3 is 15 amino acids long. Germline CDR1 is SGHAT and CDR2 is FQNNGV. DNA for the CDR3: TGTGCCAGCAGCCTGAGGGGTTTAGATAACTATGGCTACACCTTC. Protein product: CASSLRGLDNYGYTF. Variable domain in full (rest from reference TRBV11-2 and TRBJ1-2): EAGVAQSPRYKIIEKRQSVAFWCNPISGHATLYWYQQILGQGPKLLIQFQNNGVVDDSQLPKDRFSAERLKGVDSTLKIQPAKLEDSAVYLCASSLRGLDNYGYTFGSGTRLTVV.

In its sample, this clonotype was seen a few times. The chain has TRBV9 and TRBJ2-1; D is possibly TRBD1 (5 bases). Germline lookup yields CDR1 SGDLS and CDR2 YYNGEE. The CDR3 length is 13 residues. The V gene lost 0 bases and the J gene lost 9 bases, with 10 bases spanning the gap. CDR3 DNA: TGTGCCAGCAGCGTAGAAGGGGCTGGTGAGCAGTTCTTC. Protein product: CASSVEGAGEQFF. The complete variable domain, with remaining parts taken from reference TRBV9 and TRBJ2-1, reads DSGVTQTPKHLITATGQRVTLRCSPRSGDLSVYWYQQSLDQGLQFLIQYYNGEERAKGNILERFSAQQFPDLHSELNLSSLELGDSALYFCASSVEGAGEQFFGPGTRLTVL.

This clonotype showed up just a few times. CDR3 DNA: TGTGCCAGCAGCGCTCGGCGGGCGAACACCGGGGAGCTGTTTTTT. This translates into CASSARRANTGELFF. The rearrangement uses TRBV7-9 and TRBJ2-2; TRBD2 might be the D (5 bases). The CDR3 totals 15 residues. Per germline, CDR1 SEHNR and CDR2 FQNEAQ (reference sequence). V lost 5 bases and J 0 bases, leaving 10 bases between the germline ends.

This sequence joins TRBV5-4 and TRBJ1-2; D perhaps matches TRBD1 (5 bases). Germline CDR1 SGHNT, CDR2 YYREEE (reference sequence). The CDR3 is made up of 15 amino acids. Trimming took off 4 bases at V and 8 bases at J, with 21 bases between the two ends. The CDR3 is CASSPPGTGLWGYTF. DNA of the CDR3: TGTGCCAGCAGCCCCCCCGGGACGGGGCTTTGGGGCTACACCTTC. Variable domain in full (rest from reference TRBV5-4 and TRBJ1-2): ETGVTQSPTHLIKTRGQQVTLRCSSQSGHNTVSWYQQALGQGPQFIFQYYREEENGRGNFPPRFSGLQFPNYSSELNVNALELDDSALYLCASSPPGTGLWGYTFGSGTRLTVV.

This clonotype has more than one count but fewer than ten. This rearrangement joins TRBV9 to TRBJ2-2; a possible D gene is TRBD2 (8 bases). Germline V gene lookup returns CDR1 SGDLS and CDR2 YYNGEE. The CDR3 has 15 amino acids. With 4 bases removed from V and 5 bases from J, the gap between germline ends came to 15 bases. CDR3 loop: CASSPREGATGELFF. DNA for the CDR3: TGTGCCAGCAGCCCTCGGGAGGGGGCGACCGGGGAGCTGTTTTTT.

The chain carries TRBV2 and TRBJ1-2; TRBD1 is a possible D gene (6 bases). The CDR3 totals 13 residues. The V gene's germline CDR1 is SNHLY and CDR2 FYNNEI. Between the trimmed V and J ends, which lost 4 bases and 5 bases, there was a span of 11 bases. CDR3 sequence: CASSGTARYGYTF. The CDR3 nucleotides read TGTGCCAGCAGTGGGACAGCAAGATATGGCTACACCTTC.

This clonotype was observed a few times. This sequence joins TRBV7-3 and TRBJ2-7, with D perhaps assigned TRBD1 or TRBD2 (5 bases each). Germline values: CDR1 SGHTA, CDR2 FQGTGA. Trimming left V 0 bases short and J 0 bases short, with 9 bases between. The CDR3 runs 15 residues. The CDR3 bases are TGTGCCAGCAGCTTAACCGGGGCGAGCTCCTACGAGCAGTACTTC. As protein: CASSLTGASSYEQYF.

The V gene is TRBV19, the J gene TRBJ1-5; perhaps TRBD1 as D (6 bases). There are 16 residues in the CDR3. The germline V and J ends were trimmed by 4 bases and 2 bases, with 15 bases remaining between them. CDR1 and CDR2 from the germline V gene are LNHDA and SQIVND (reference sequence). CDR3 in amino acids: CASSTQGRSGNQPQHF. The CDR3 bases are TGTGCCAGTAGTACTCAGGGGCGATCCGGCAATCAGCCCCAGCATTTT.

This chain links TRBV12-3 or TRBV12-4 with TRBJ2-7, with D possibly being TRBD1 (6 bases). With 6 bases removed from V and 3 bases from J, the gap between germline ends came to 15 bases. This CDR3 has 14 residues. The CDR3 region has the DNA TGTGCCAGCAGCGTCCGGGACACCTTCTACGAGCAGTACTTC. Protein sequence: CASSVRDTFYEQYF.

This chain connects TRBV5-1 to TRBJ1-2; 9 bases agree with TRBD1. The CDR3 loop spans 13 amino acids. V trimming: 1 base; J trimming: 6 bases; junction bases outside the gene matches: 1. Germline CDR1 is SGHRS and CDR2 is YFSETQ. As DNA, the CDR3 is TGCGCCAGCAGCTTGACAGGGGGCCATGGCTACACCTTC. Residues: CASSLTGGHGYTF.

The table lists this clonotype with many counts. The junction does not match germline at one end; this may be a read error. The chain uses TRBV5-1 and TRBJ1-5; unclear D gene. This CDR3 contains 14 residues. Germline loops: CDR1 SGHRS, CDR2 YFSETQ. The CDR3, as DNA: TGTGCCAGCAGCCCGGACGGTAGCAATCAGCCCCAGCATTTT. Translation: CASSPDGSNQPQHF. Looking up the rest from reference TRBV5-1 and TRBJ1-5 gives the full variable domain: KAGVTQTPRYLIKTRGQQVTLSCSPISGHRSVSWYQQTPGQGLQFLFEYFSETQRNKGNFPGRFSGRQFSNSRSEMNVSTLELGDSALYLCASSPDGSNQPQHFGDGTRLSIL.

The rearrangement uses TRBV12-3 or TRBV12-4 and TRBJ1-5, with TRBD1 matching over 8 bases. The CDR3 spans 14 residues. V dropped 7 bases and J dropped 11; count of bases not matched to a gene: 13. The CDR3 spells CASTQGQGSRSQHF. CDR3 DNA: TGTGCCAGCACTCAAGGACAGGGCTCGAGATCCCAGCATTTT.